Reported below is one T cell receptor beta chain. This sample is drawn from a study of blood T cell repertoires in COVID-19. CDR3 size: 18 residues. Germline V gene data show CDR1 as KGHSH and CDR2 as LQKENI. V lost 3 bases to trimming and J lost 3 bases, with 21 bases between them. Some clones are missing from TCRdb's copy, which holds only in-frame ones; the method was immunoSEQ multiplex PCR. The repertoire holds approximately 350,000 clones, over 80% seen once, with about 5% in the top ten. The chain couples TRBV18 to TRBJ1-5; tentative D call: TRBD1 (6 bases). The sequenced material came from PBMCs or T cells enriched from blood (not recorded which). The source is a woman aged 45-60 years who had recovered from COVID-19. The CDR3 loop is CASSPGGGGRGSNQPQHF. CDR3 coding DNA: TGTGCCAGCTCACCCGGGGGAGGGGGGCGCGGATCCAATCAGCCCCAGCATTTT.